The following is a T cell receptor beta chain sequence with its context. CDR3 length equals 16 residues. Germline V gene data show CDR1 as SGHDT and CDR2 as YYEEEE. V lost 0 bases to trimming and J lost 7 bases; unmatched junction nucleotides: 8. This sample was included in a study of blood T cell repertoires in COVID-19. At the level of the study: Donors in the United States, Italy and Spain gave samples during acute or convalescent COVID-19.

Measured with immunoSEQ multiplex PCR; TCRdb has only the in-frame clones, and not every one. This table holds approximately 100,000 clones, more than 75% found once. The rearrangement uses TRBV5-6 and TRBJ2-1, with 9 bases that match TRBD2. Input material: peripheral blood. This clonotype was obtained from a man aged 50 or older with acute or convalescent COVID-19. The CDR3: CASSLGLAEPDNEQFF. The CDR3 nucleotides are TGTGCCAGCAGCTTGGGACTAGCGGAGCCGGATAATGAGCAGTTCTTC. Filled out from reference TRBV5-6 and TRBJ2-1, the complete variable domain reads DAGVTQSPTHLIKTRGQQVTLRCSPKSGHDTVSWYQQALGQGPQFIFQYYEEEERQRGNFPDRFSGHQFPNYSSELNVNALLLGDSALYLCASSLGLAEPDNEQFFGPGTRLTVL.